This T cell receptor (beta chain) comes out of a study of cytomegalovirus exposure and HLA in healthy donors. Findings of the study overall: As a later analysis showed, several of the most significant clusters appeared to be linked to common viral pathogens.

There are 15 residues in the CDR3. Germline V gives CDR1 MNHNS, CDR2 SASEGT. V was clipped by 1 base and J by 0 bases, with 7 bases between them. In the PCR, 60 Vbeta and 13 Jbeta primers were used. TCRdb keeps only in-frame clones here, not all; method: immunoSEQ multiplex PCR. The sample table sets out about 130,000 clones. Note on this clone: Its antigen is unidentified.

The chain employs TRBV6-1 and TRBJ1-3; possibly TRBD1 for D (5 bases). The clonotype originates from a man aged 40-49 years in good health and CMV-seronegative. The sequencing input was PBMCs. CDR3 in amino acids: CASSEVQGSGNTIYF. CDR3 DNA: TGTGCCAGCAGTGAAGTGCAGGGCTCTGGAAACACCATATATTTT.